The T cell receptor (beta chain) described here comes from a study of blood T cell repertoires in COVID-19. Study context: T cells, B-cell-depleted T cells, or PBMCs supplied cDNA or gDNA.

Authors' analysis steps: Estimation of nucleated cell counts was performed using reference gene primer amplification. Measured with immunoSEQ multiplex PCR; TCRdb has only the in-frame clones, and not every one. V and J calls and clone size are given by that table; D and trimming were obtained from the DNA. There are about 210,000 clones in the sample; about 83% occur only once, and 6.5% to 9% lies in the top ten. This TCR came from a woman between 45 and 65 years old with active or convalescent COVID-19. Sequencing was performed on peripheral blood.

CDR3 sequence (DNA): TGTGCCAGCAGCCCGGGGACAGCCCCTTCCGCGAACACTGAAGCTTTCTTT. Translating gives CASSPGTAPSANTEAFF. The chain uses TRBV5-8 and TRBJ1-1; 7 bases line up with TRBD1. CDR1 is SGHTS, CDR2 YDEGEE, per germline. The V and J ends lost 4 bases and 1 base, in that order; junction bases with no gene match: 13. This CDR3 is built from 17 residues.